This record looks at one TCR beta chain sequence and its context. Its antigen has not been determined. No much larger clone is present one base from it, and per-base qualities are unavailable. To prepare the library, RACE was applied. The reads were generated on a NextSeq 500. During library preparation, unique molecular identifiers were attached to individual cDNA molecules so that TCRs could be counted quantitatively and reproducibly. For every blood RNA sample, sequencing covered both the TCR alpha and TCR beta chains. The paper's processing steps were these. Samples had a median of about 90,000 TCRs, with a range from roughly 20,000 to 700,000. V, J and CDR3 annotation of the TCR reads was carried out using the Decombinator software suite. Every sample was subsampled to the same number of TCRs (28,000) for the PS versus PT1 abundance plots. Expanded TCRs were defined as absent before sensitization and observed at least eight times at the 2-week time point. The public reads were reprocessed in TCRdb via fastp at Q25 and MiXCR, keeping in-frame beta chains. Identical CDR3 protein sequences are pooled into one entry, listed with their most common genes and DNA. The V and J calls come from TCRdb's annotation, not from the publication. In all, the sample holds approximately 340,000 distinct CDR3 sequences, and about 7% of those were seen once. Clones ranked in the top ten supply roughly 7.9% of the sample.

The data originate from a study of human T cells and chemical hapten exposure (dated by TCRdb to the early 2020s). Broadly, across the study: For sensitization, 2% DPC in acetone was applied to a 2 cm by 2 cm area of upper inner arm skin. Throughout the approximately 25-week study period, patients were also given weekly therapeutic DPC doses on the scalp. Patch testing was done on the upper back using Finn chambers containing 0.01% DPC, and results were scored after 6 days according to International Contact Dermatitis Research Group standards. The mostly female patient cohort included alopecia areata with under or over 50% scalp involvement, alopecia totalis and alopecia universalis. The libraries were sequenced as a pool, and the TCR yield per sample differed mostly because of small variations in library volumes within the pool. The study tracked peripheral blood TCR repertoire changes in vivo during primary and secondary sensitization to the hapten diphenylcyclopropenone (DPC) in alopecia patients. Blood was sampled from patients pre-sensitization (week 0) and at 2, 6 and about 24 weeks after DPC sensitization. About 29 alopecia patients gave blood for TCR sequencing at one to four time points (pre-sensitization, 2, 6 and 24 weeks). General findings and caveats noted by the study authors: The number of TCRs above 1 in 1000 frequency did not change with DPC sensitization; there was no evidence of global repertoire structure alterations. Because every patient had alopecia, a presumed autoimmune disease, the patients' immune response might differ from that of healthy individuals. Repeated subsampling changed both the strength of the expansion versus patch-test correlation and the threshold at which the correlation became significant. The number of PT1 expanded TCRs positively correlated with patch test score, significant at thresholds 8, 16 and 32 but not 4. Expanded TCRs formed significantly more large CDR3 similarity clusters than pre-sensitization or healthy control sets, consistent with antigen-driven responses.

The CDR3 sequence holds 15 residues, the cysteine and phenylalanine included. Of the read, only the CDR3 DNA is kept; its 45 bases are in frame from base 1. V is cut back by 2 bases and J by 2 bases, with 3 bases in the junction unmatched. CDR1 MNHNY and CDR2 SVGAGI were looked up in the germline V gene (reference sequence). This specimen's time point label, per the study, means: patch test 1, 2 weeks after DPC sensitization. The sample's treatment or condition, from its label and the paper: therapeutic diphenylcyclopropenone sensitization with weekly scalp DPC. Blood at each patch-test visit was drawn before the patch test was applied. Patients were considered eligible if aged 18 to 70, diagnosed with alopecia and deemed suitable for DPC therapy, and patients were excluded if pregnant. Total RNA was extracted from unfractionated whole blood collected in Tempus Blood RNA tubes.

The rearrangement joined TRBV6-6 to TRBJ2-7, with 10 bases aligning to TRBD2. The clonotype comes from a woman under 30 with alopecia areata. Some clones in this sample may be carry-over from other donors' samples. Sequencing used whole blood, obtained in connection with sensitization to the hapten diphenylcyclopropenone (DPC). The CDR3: CASSYKGTSAYEQYF. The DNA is TGTGCCAGCAGTTACAAGGGGACTAGCGCCTACGAGCAGTACTTC.